This T cell receptor beta chain was profiled in a study of Ad26.COV2.S vaccination and SARS-CoV-2 variants (dated by TCRdb to the early 2020s). Notes on the research overall: Donors in the vaccine arm were drawn from COV1001, a multicentre, randomized, double-blind, placebo-controlled phase I-IIa trial testing Ad26.COV2.S in healthy adults. Ad26.COV2.S was given intramuscularly at 5x10^10 or 1x10^11 viral particles, as a single shot or as two shots 56 days apart. The specificity and breadth of SARS-CoV-2-reactive T cell receptors after Ad26.COV2.S vaccination were assessed by TCRbeta repertoire sequencing. The TCR-sequenced set comprised around 32 samples: some 19 Ad26.COV2.S vaccine recipients, 5 placebo recipients and 8 SARS-CoV-2 convalescent individuals. Trial participants were randomized into five groups of five, in which low-dose or high-dose Ad26.COV2.S was given once or twice, or placebo was given on both occasions. Investigators remained blinded to trial group allocation during experiments and outcome assessment. General findings and caveats noted by the study authors: Ad26.COV2.S recipients had higher spike-specific TCR breadth than placebo recipients (P = 0.0014). After vaccination, substantial breadth of spike-specific CD8+ and CD4+ T cell responses was reported. Vaccine and placebo recipients had comparable non-spike TCR breadth, which fits with the vaccine containing only spike. It was noted by the authors that total T cell responses may have been underestimated by the TCR breadth and depth analyses. Comparing responses between vaccine doses or regimens was not something the study was powered to do.

Comments on this clone: The antigen it binds to is not known. Base qualities are not recorded, but no much larger clone differs from it by a single base.

At the junction V is shortened by 5 bases and J by 5 bases, with 19 bases in between. Taken from the germline V gene, the CDR1 and CDR2 loops are SGHTA and FQGNSA. The CDR3 spans 15 residues, from the cysteine through the phenylalanine. Only the CDR3 part of the read is kept: 45 bases, read in frame from the first base. The immunoSEQ Assay was used to sequence TCRbeta CDR3 regions. After extraction, genomic DNA underwent amplification by bias-controlled multiplex PCR, followed by high-throughput sequencing. From the authors' description of their analysis: To quantify the absolute abundance of each unique TCRbeta CDR3 region, sequences were collapsed and filtered. T cell fraction was estimated by normalization of TCRbeta template counts to usable DNA, with usable DNA being measured through amplification of reference genes present in all nucleated cells. Repertoire TCRs were annotated as SARS-CoV-2-specific when V gene, CDR3 amino acid sequence and J gene were exactly matched to a known reactive TCR set. The reference SARS-CoV-2 TCR set came from MIRA and was filtered for enrichment in COVID-19-positive ImmuneCODE repertoires, removing public or cross-reactive TCRs. Based on the MIRA antigens, annotated TCRs were further analysed at the level of specific ORF or position within ORF. Depth was the summed frequency of annotated unique rearrangements, while breadth was defined as annotated unique rearrangements over total unique productive rearrangements. TCR breadth was compared between groups using two-sided Wilcoxon rank-sum tests. In its TCRdb copy, this immuneACCESS table keeps in-frame sequences only and misses some clones. Where compared with another copy, unresolved V genes explain less than half of these, and the others have no known cause. V, J and clone size are taken as reported in that table, and D and trimming were inferred from the DNA itself. The sample contains 400,000 to 450,000 clones, around 93% of them found a single time. More than 1.5% of the sample is held by the ten biggest clonotypes.

According to the study, the label for this sample's treatment or condition signals: 15 to 20 received Ad26.COV2.S at low or high dose, single or two shots; about five received placebo; per-sample allocation not given. Repertoires of vaccine and placebo recipients were sequenced from samples collected on day 63 after the first injection. In Cohort 1b, around 25 adults aged 18-55 years were enrolled at a single site in Boston, USA, between 29 July and 7 August 2020. As a vaccine, Ad26.COV2.S was a replication-incompetent adenovirus type 26 vector that expressed a prefusion-stabilized SARS-CoV-2 spike protein derived from the original Wuhan strain.

Source: peripheral blood, taken in a trial of Ad26.COV2.S vaccine versus placebo. The TCR originated in a person aged 18-60 years who received the Ad26.COV2.S COVID-19 vaccine or a placebo. The V and J genes are TRBV7-2 and TRBJ2-7; the D gene is perhaps TRBD1 or TRBD2, as each covers 5 bases. The CDR3 amino acid sequence is: CASSQTSWGRNEQYF. In nucleotides, the sequence is TGTGCCAGCAGCCAAACTTCATGGGGACGTAACGAGCAGTACTTC.